This TCR beta chain was recorded in a study of control samples from healthy donors and cancer patients. Generated by immunoSEQ multiplex PCR, the TCRdb table keeps only in-frame clones and is missing some. The repertoire consists of 95,000 to 110,000 clones, with more than 85% occurring once and the leading ten covering approximately 20%. V lost 6 bases, J lost 8 bases, and 14 bases lay in between. This CDR3 comprises 13 residues. Germline loops: CDR1 KGHSH, CDR2 LQKENI. The clonotype was recovered from a man in his 60s with lung cancer. Input material: PBMCs. The chain uses TRBV18 and TRBJ1-5, with a tentative D call TRBD1 (5 bases). DNA of the CDR3: TGTGCCAGCTCTCCTCGCCAGGGCGAGCCCCAGCATTTT. This encodes CASSPRQGEPQHF.